Listed below are T cell receptor beta chains from one sample, sequenced in a study of CD8+CD57+ T cells in acquired aplastic anemia. TCRdb independently ran MiXCR on the reads; one entry per CDR3 protein. The sample yields about 150,000 distinct CDR3 sequences, 40% to 60% seen once. Specimen: sorted CD4+, CD8+, or CD8+CD57+ T cells (not recorded which) from PBMCs. All receptors come from a human donor with aplastic anemia. CDR3s include the opening cysteine and the closing phenylalanine or tryptophan. A D gene is named only where the DNA matches it firmly. Clone size is given for some rows only: seen once, a few or many times, or a class if the clone is expanded.

>TRBD2|TRBV29-1|TRBJ2-3|-
TGCAGCGTGGCCGGTAAACAAGGACTAGCGGACACAGATACGCAGTATTTT
CSVAGKQGLADTDTQYF
>-|TRBV7-2|TRBJ2-7|many
TGTGCCAGCAACCCCGCCGGCGACAGTATCTACGAGCAGTACTTC
CASNPAGDSIYEQYF
>-|TRBV12-3/TRBV12-4|TRBJ2-3|-
TGTGCCAGCAGTTTAGCGGGAGTTTGGGCAGATACGCAGTATTTT
CASSLAGVWADTQYF
>-|TRBV2|TRBJ2-7|few
TGTGCCAGCACACGGTTCTACGAGCAGTACTTC
CASTRFYEQYF
>-|TRBV3-1|TRBJ2-7|many
TGTGCCAGCAGCCAGGGACCGTCGGTCGAGCAGTACTTC
CASSQGPSVEQYF
>-|TRBV19|TRBJ2-7|-
TGTGCCAGTAGTACCACGACTAAAGAAGAGCAGTACTTC
CASSTTTKEEQYF
>-|TRBV19|TRBJ2-5|many
TGTGCCAGTAGTCCGGGACCCCAAGAGACCCAGTACTTC
CASSPGPQETQYF
>TRBD1|TRBV7-9|TRBJ1-2|-
TGTGCCAGCACATCGGGGACAGCCTATGGCTACACCTTC
CASTSGTAYGYTF
>-|TRBV20-1|TRBJ2-7|many
TGCAGTGCTAGAGATGTGGCAGGGACGTTCAGCGAGCAGTACTTC
CSARDVAGTFSEQYF
>-|TRBV30|TRBJ2-1|few
TGTGCCTGGAGTGAGGGGGTGGTCAATGAGCAGTTCTTC
CAWSEGVVNEQFF
>-|TRBV14|TRBJ1-4|many
TGTGCCAGCAGCCGGGGAATGGCTAATGAAAAACTGTTTTTT
CASSRGMANEKLFF
>-|TRBV6-5|TRBJ2-7|-
TGTGCCAGCAGTTCAGACAGCTCCTACGAGCAGTACTTC
CASSSDSSYEQYF
>-|TRBV15|TRBJ1-1|many
TGTGCCACCAGCAGAGTAGGCAGCCGGAACACTGAAGCTTTCTTT
CATSRVGSRNTEAFF
>-|TRBV9|TRBJ2-7|many
TGTGCCAGCAGCGTAGCGGGGGAGGCTAGGTACGAGCAGTACTTC
CASSVAGEARYEQYF
>TRBD2|TRBV6-5|TRBJ2-3|many
TGTGCCAGCAGTTATGCGGCGGGAGGGGATACGCAGTATTTT
CASSYAAGGDTQYF
>TRBD1|TRBV13|TRBJ2-7|many
TGTGCCAGCGGTTCCTTCGGGGACAGGGGGATCCACGAGCAGTACTTC
CASGSFGDRGIHEQYF
>-|TRBV6-5|TRBJ2-1|-
TGTGCCAGCAGTTCCATACTAGAAACCTACAATGAGCAGTTCTTC
CASSSILETYNEQFF
>-|TRBV6-1|TRBJ2-7|many
TGTGCCAGCAGTCCCCAGGGAGTATTAGGCTACGAGCAGTACTTC
CASSPQGVLGYEQYF
>TRBD1|TRBV15|TRBJ2-2|-
TGTGCCACCAGCGGGTACAGGGGACAACACACCGGGGAGCTGTTTTTT
CATSGYRGQHTGELFF
>TRBD1|TRBV13|TRBJ2-3|-
TGTGCCAGCTTGGACAGGGGGGATACGCAGTATTTT
CASLDRGDTQYF
>-|TRBV27|TRBJ1-1|few
TGTGCCAGCAGCCTTGACGTGAACACTGAAGCTTTCTTT
CASSLDVNTEAFF
>TRBD2|TRBV24-1|TRBJ2-1|many
TGTGCCACCAGTGATTTTGAAATACCTAGCGGGAGTAGGGAGCAGTTCTTC
CATSDFEIPSGSREQFF
>-|TRBV4-1|TRBJ2-7|-
TGCGCCAGCAGCCAGACGGACAGCAGTAAATACGAGCAGTACTTC
CASSQTDSSKYEQYF
>-|TRBV6-1|TRBJ1-2|-
TGTGCCAGCAGTGGAGCAAACTCGGATGGCTACACCTTC
CASSGANSDGYTF
>TRBD2|TRBV19|TRBJ2-1|-
TGTGCCACCTCGGTGTTGGCGGGAGTAGAAGGTGAGCAGTTCTTC
CATSVLAGVEGEQFF
>-|TRBV20-1|TRBJ1-1|-
TGCAGTGCTAGAGTCAGGTCTGAAGCTTTCTTT
CSARVRSEAFF
>-|TRBV14|TRBJ1-1|-
TGTGCCAGCAGCCGATGGGGGCCGAGCACTGAAGCTTTCTTT
CASSRWGPSTEAFF
>-|TRBV27|TRBJ1-1|-
TGTGCCAGCAGTTTTGGGAAGAACACTGAAGCTTTCTTT
CASSFGKNTEAFF
>TRBD1|TRBV6-2/TRBV6-3|TRBJ1-2|-
TGTGCCAGCAGTCTACCCGGGACAGCCTATGGCTACACCTTC
CASSLPGTAYGYTF
>-|TRBV12-3/TRBV12-4|TRBJ1-2|many
TGTGCCAGCAGTTTACAGGAGGGCGTTGGATATGGCTACACCTTC
CASSLQEGVGYGYTF
>-|TRBV11-3|TRBJ2-7|many
TGTGCCAGCAGCTTAGGGCCTACAAGCTACGAGCAGTACTTC
CASSLGPTSYEQYF
>-|TRBV20-1|TRBJ2-3|-
TGCAGTGCGAGGAGGACAGATACGCAGTATTTT
CSARRTDTQYF
>-|TRBV11-2|TRBJ2-7|-
TGTGCCAGCCACCACGGGGAGGCCTACGAGCAGTACTTC
CASHHGEAYEQYF
>TRBD2|TRBV7-3|TRBJ2-7|-
TGTGCCAGCAGCACCGGGGGGGTCTACGAGCAGTACTTC
CASSTGGVYEQYF
>TRBD2|TRBV9|TRBJ2-3|-
TGTGCCAGCAGCGTAACGGCGGGAGATGATACGCAGTATTTT
CASSVTAGDDTQYF
>TRBD2|TRBV24-1|TRBJ2-1|many
TGTGCCACCAGTGACTCAACTAGCGGGAGGCTCAATGAGCAGTTCTTC
CATSDSTSGRLNEQFF
>-|TRBV19|TRBJ1-2|few
TGTGCCAGTAGTCCACAGGGTTACTATGGCTACACCTTC
CASSPQGYYGYTF
>-|TRBV29-1|TRBJ2-7|few
TGCAGCGTAGCAGGGTCCCACTACGAGCAGTACTTC
CSVAGSHYEQYF
>-|TRBV7-9|TRBJ2-1|-
TGTGCCAGCAGCTTAATTGGCAATGAGCAGTTCTTC
CASSLIGNEQFF
>TRBD2|TRBV27|TRBJ2-7|-
TGTGCCAGCAGCCCCGACAAAGGGAGGGGCTCCTACGAGCAGTACTTC
CASSPDKGRGSYEQYF
>TRBD1|TRBV7-9|TRBJ2-5|many
TGTGCCAGCCAGCCTCGGACAGGGGAAGAGACCCAGTACTTC
CASQPRTGEETQYF
>TRBD2|TRBV6-2/TRBV6-3|TRBJ2-7|many
TGTGCCAGCAGTTTGATACTGGGACTAGCGCAGTACTTC
CASSLILGLAQYF
>-|TRBV11-2|TRBJ2-5|many
TGTGCCAGCAGCCGTACCGTGGGGGAGACCCAGTACTTC
CASSRTVGETQYF
>-|TRBV12-5|TRBJ2-5|-
TGTGCTAGTGGTTTTTCGGACAGCCAAGAGACCCAGTACTTC
CASGFSDSQETQYF
>TRBD2|TRBV11-2|TRBJ2-7|-
TGTGCCAGCAGCCCCTCCGGGACTAGCGGGGGCTACGAGCAGTACTTC
CASSPSGTSGGYEQYF
>-|TRBV12-3/TRBV12-4|TRBJ2-2|many
TGTGCCAGCAGTTCAATAGGACACCATCGCACCGGGGAGCTGTTTTTT
CASSSIGHHRTGELFF
>TRBD2|TRBV7-3|TRBJ2-1|many
TGTGCCAGCAGCCCTAGCGGGAACTCCTACAATGAGCAGTTCTTC
CASSPSGNSYNEQFF
>TRBD1|TRBV19|TRBJ2-7|many
TGTGCCAGTAGTATTGGGAAAACCGGGACAGGCTCCTACGAGCAGTACTTC
CASSIGKTGTGSYEQYF
>-|TRBV29-1|TRBJ2-3|-
TGCAGCGTTGCATCGGGAGTCAGCACAGATACGCAGTATTTT
CSVASGVSTDTQYF
>TRBD2|TRBV15|TRBJ2-7|few
TGTGCCACCAGCAGAGAGGGGGGAGGGTACGAGCAGTACTTC
CATSREGGGYEQYF
>-|TRBV19|TRBJ1-2|many
TGTGCCAGTAGTCCTAAACCGAGTCAATTCTACACCTTC
CASSPKPSQFYTF
>TRBD1|TRBV7-6|TRBJ2-7|-
TGTGCCAGCAGCTTTGGGGACAGGGGTGACGAGCAGTACTTC
CASSFGDRGDEQYF